Below, 8 T cell receptor beta chains from the same sample are listed, as sequenced in a study of breast tumors, draining lymph nodes, adjacent tissues (dated by TCRdb to about 2016). Libraries came from multiplex PCR. The sequencer listed for this sample is Illumina HiSeq 2000. Using fastp at Q25 and MiXCR, TCRdb reprocessed the public reads and kept productive beta chains. Identical CDR3 proteins give one entry, which carries the most common genes and DNA. This sample has approximately 130,000 distinct CDR3 sequences in its table, and around 21% of those were observed once. The ten top clones hold around 2.2% of the sample. The axillary draining lymph nodes of breast cancer patients were the source of the lymph node samples. Sequenced material: axillary lymph node tissue. All receptors come from a female donor with breast cancer. Some clones in this sample may be carry-over from other donors' samples.

This clonotype was counted many times. The chain is built from TRBV7-3 and TRBJ2-3; 8 nucleotides line up with TRBD2. The junction had 8 bases not matched to a gene; V was cut back by 6 bases and J by 9 bases. The CDR3 sequence is 13 residues long. CDR1 and CDR2 from the germline V gene are SGHTA and FQGTGA. The chain's CDR3 is CASRVGPSGTQYF. DNA of the CDR3: TGTGCCAGCAGGGTGGGGCCTAGCGGGACGCAGTATTTT.

As to this clonotype: With a much larger clone just one base away, this may be a read error. The conserved final phenylalanine or tryptophan is absent from the CDR3, which likely points to a read error. This chain links TRBV5-1 with TRBJ1-5, with D uncertain. The CDR3 has 18 residues. Germline lookup yields CDR1 SGHRS and CDR2 YFSETQ. Trimming cost V 0 bases and J 0 bases, with 16 bases left between them. For the CDR3, the DNA is TGCGCCAGCAGCTTGGGTCCTAATACAGCGATTAGCAATCAGCCCCAGCATTCT. Residues: CASSLGPNTAISNQPQHS.

This clonotype was seen many times. V gene TRBV11-3 combines with J gene TRBJ1-6; D perhaps matches TRBD1 (6 bases). The CDR3 extends over 13 amino acids. The germline V and J ends were trimmed by 3 bases and 8 bases, with 8 bases remaining between them. Germline V gene data show CDR1 as SGHNT and CDR2 as YENEEA. CDR3 nucleotides: TGTGCCAGCAGCTTCCACAGGGATTCACCCCTCCACTTT. It yields the protein CASSFHRDSPLHF.

Notes on this clonotype: This clone may be a read error of a much larger clone one base away. The chain carries TRBV5-4 and TRBJ1-6; D not resolved. With 5 bases removed from V and 9 bases from J, the gap between germline ends came to 15 bases. The CDR3 extends over 14 amino acids. CDR1 SGHNT and CDR2 YYREEE come from the germline V gene (reference sequence). The CDR3 region is CASRERASGSPLHF. Written as DNA, the CDR3 is TGTGCCAGCAGGGAGAGAGCATCGGGTTCACCCCTCCACTTT.

Worth noting for this clonotype: This could be a read error, since a much larger clone is one nucleotide away. The CDR3: CASGVGGGEPTGELFF. CDR3 sequence (DNA): TGTGCCAGCGGCGTAGGGGGGGGAGAACCAACCGGGGAGCTGTTTTTT. The genes are TRBV9 and TRBJ2-2; D may be TRBD2 (7 bases). The CDR3 is 16 amino acids. The V gene's germline CDR1 is SGDLS and CDR2 YYNGEE.

This clonotype was observed many times. The rearrangement links TRBV10-2 to TRBJ2-1; 7 bases match TRBD2. Germline V gene sequence: CDR1 WSHSY, CDR2 SAAADI. This CDR3 has 16 residues. Unmatched junction bases numbered 4, after V lost 0 bases and J lost 2 bases. The CDR3 DNA is TGCGCCAGCAGTGAGTCGGGGGGGTTGACCTACAATGAGCAGTTCTTC. Translating it yields CASSESGGLTYNEQFF.

The CDR3 protein is CASSPGLRDEQFF. The CDR3 DNA reads as TGTGCCAGCAGCCCCGGACTGCGTGATGAGCAGTTCTTC. The chain employs TRBV5-4 and TRBJ2-1, with D tentatively TRBD2 (5 bases). The CDR3 has 13 residues. V was clipped by 4 bases and J by 8 bases, with 13 bases between them. Germline assignment: CDR1 SGHNT and CDR2 YYREEE (reference sequence).

This clonotype was recorded many times. CDR3 region: CAGQMTSGNTIYF. CDR3 coding DNA: TGTGCCGGACAGATGACATCTGGAAACACCATATATTTT. This sequence joins TRBV12-3 or TRBV12-4 and TRBJ1-3; D is possibly TRBD1 (6 bases). Trimming took 11 bases from V and 1 from J, leaving 12 bases between them. CDR3 length: 13 amino acids.